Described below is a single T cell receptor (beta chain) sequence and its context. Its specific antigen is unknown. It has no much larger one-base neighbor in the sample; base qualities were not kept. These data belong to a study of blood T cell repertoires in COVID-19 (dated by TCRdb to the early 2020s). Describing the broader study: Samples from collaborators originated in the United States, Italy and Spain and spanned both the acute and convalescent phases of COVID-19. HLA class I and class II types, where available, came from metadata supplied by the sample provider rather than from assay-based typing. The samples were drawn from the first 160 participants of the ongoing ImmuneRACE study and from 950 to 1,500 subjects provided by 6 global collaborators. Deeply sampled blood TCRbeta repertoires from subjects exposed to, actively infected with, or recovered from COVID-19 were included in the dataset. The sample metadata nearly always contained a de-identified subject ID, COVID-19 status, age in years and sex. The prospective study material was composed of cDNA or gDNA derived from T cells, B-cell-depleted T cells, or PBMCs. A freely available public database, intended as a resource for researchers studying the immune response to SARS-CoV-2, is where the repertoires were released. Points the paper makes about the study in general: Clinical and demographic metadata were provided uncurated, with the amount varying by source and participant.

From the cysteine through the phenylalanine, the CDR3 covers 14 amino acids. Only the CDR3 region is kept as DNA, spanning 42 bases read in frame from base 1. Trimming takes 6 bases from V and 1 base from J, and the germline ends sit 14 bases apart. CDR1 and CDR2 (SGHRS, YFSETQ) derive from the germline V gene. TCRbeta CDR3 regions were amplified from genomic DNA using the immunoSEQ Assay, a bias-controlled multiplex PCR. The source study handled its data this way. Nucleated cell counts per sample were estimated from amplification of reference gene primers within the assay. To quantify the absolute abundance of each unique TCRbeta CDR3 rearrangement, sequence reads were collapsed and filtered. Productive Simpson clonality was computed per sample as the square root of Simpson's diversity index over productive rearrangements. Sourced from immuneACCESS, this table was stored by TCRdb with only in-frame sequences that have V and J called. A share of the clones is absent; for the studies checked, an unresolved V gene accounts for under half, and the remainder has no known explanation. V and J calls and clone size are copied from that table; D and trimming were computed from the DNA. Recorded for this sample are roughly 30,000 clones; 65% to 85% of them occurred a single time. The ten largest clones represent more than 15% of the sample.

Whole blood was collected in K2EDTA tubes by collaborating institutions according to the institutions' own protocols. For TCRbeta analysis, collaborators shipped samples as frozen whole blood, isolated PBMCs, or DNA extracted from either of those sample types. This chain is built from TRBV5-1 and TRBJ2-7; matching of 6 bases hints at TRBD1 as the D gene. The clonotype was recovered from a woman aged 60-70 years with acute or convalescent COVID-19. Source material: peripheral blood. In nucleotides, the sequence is TGCGCCAGCAACAAACAGGGTACGTCCTACGAGCAGTACTTC. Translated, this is CASNKQGTSYEQYF.